The next 12 T cell receptor beta chains were all read from a single sample in a study of CD8 T cells in ankylosing spondylitis. TCRdb analysed the 5' RACE reads with MiXCR anew, one entry per CDR3 protein. The data show 150,000 to 200,000 distinct CDR3 sequences, around a third seen once. Sequenced input: synovial fluid, either unsorted or a sorted T cell fraction (not recorded which). The receptors here all came from a male donor with ankylosing spondylitis.

This clonotype came up a few times. The chain recombines TRBV11-2 with TRBJ1-6; 8 nucleotides align to TRBD1. The CDR3 is made up of 19 amino acids. After removal of 2 bases from V and 0 bases from J, the junction contained 9 bases not matched to a gene. Germline-derived CDR1 and CDR2 are SGHAT and FQNNGV. The CDR3 loop is CASSLTGTGFSSYNSPLHF. The CDR3 nucleotides read TGTGCCAGCAGCTTAACCGGGACAGGCTTCAGCTCCTATAATTCACCCCTCCACTTT.

This clonotype has just one count. J is TRBJ2-7 and V is TRBV18; D is perhaps TRBD2 (5 bases). V was shortened by 2 bases and J by 6 bases, with 14 bases between the two germline ends. Germline CDR1 reads KGHSH; CDR2 reads LQKENI. CDR3 length: 14 amino acids. CDR3 nucleotides: TGTGCCAGCTCACCAGACACCCGGGGTGGCGAGCAGTACTTC. This translates into CASSPDTRGGEQYF.

The chain combines TRBV14 with TRBJ2-1, with D possibly TRBD2 on 5 matching bases. Trimming stripped 2 bases from V and 8 bases from J, with 16 bases between. CDR3 size: 15 residues. Germline assignment: CDR1 SGHDN and CDR2 FVKESK. The CDR3 sequence: CASSQLLTGGDEQFF. In nucleotides, the CDR3 is TGTGCCAGCAGCCAACTGCTCACTGGAGGCGATGAGCAGTTCTTC.

This clonotype was picked up a small number of times. This rearrangement joins TRBV29-1 to TRBJ1-5, with 7 bases that match TRBD1. Germline CDR1 and CDR2: SQVTM and ANQGSEA. The CDR3 consists of 15 residues. Trimming at V came to 7 bases and at J to 8 bases, leaving 17 bases not matched to a gene. The DNA for the CDR3 is TGCAGCGCCTCGTTTGGGACACAGGGGCGGGAGCCCCAGCATTTT. Translation gives CSASFGTQGREPQHF.

Many counts were recorded for this clonotype. The genes are TRBV12-3 or TRBV12-4 and TRBJ2-2; possible D gene TRBD2, 6 bases. This CDR3 has 16 residues. Trimming took off 5 bases at V and 0 bases at J, with 13 bases between the two ends. The CDR3 DNA is TGTGCCAGCAGTCCCCGGGGAGGATCGAACACCGGGGAGCTGTTTTTT. This translates into CASSPRGGSNTGELFF.

The J gene is TRBJ2-7, the V gene TRBV6-1; 7 bases are a match to TRBD2. The germline CDR1 and CDR2 sequences are MNHNS and SASEGT. The CDR3 is 15 residues long. V was clipped by 0 bases and J by 1 base; unmatched bases: 3. The DNA of the CDR3 is TGTGCCAGCAGTGAAGCCGGCGGGGGTTCCTACGAGCAGTACTTC. This gives the protein CASSEAGGGSYEQYF.

The chain carries TRBV5-8 and TRBJ2-5; D unclear. The V gene lost 1 base and the J gene lost 5 bases, with 12 bases spanning the gap. There are 14 residues in the CDR3. Germline V gene sequence: CDR1 SGHTS, CDR2 YDEGEE. The CDR3 loop is CASSLSVGQETQYF. CDR3 sequence (DNA): TGTGCCAGCAGCTTGTCGGTAGGCCAGGAGACCCAGTACTTC.

The chain employs TRBV29-1 and TRBJ1-1, with a possible D match to TRBD1 (6 bases). Trimming took 8 bases from V and 1 from J, leaving 11 bases between them. Per germline, CDR1 SQVTM and CDR2 ANQGSEA. The CDR3 consists of 12 residues. CDR3 in amino acids: CSSLTGNTEAFF. CDR3 sequence (DNA): TGCAGCTCCTTGACAGGGAACACTGAAGCTTTCTTT.

This chain links TRBV2 with TRBJ2-7; 9 bases match TRBD1. The J segment lost 2 bases and the V segment lost 4 bases, leaving 9 bases of the junction unmatched. This CDR3 is 16 amino acids long. Germline V CDR1 and CDR2: SNHLY, FYNNEI. The CDR3 protein is CASSGSGTGRTYEQYF. For the CDR3, the DNA is TGTGCCAGCAGTGGGTCCGGGACAGGGAGGACCTACGAGCAGTACTTC.

The chain employs TRBV20-1 and TRBJ1-5, with D maybe TRBD1 (5 bases). The germline CDR1 and CDR2 sequences are DFQATT and SNEGSKA (reference sequence). V gave up 4 bases and J gave up 1 base, with 8 bases separating them. The CDR3 extends over 13 amino acids. CDR3 sequence (DNA): TGCAGTGCTAACCGGGACAGCAATCAGCCCCAGCATTTT. Translated, it gives CSANRDSNQPQHF.

The rearrangement uses TRBV11-2 and TRBJ2-7; TRBD2 agrees at 10 bases. Unmatched junction bases numbered 2, after V lost 0 bases and J lost 3 bases. The CDR3 has 15 amino acids. Germline V gives CDR1 SGHAT, CDR2 FQNNGV. The CDR3 region is CASSLELAGDYEQYF. The CDR3 DNA is TGTGCCAGCAGCTTAGAGCTAGCGGGAGACTACGAGCAGTACTTC.

The chain combines TRBV12-3 or TRBV12-4 with TRBJ2-7; TRBD1 aligns across 7 bases. Trimming cost V 6 bases and J 6 bases; bases outside gene matches: 8. The CDR3 is 13 residues long. The DNA of the CDR3 is TGTGCCAGCAGCTACAGGGGCCCGGGCGAGCAGTACTTC. Translation: CASSYRGPGEQYF.